Reported below is one TCR beta chain. Original handling: Amplification from reference gene primers served as the basis for estimated nucleated cell counts. Libraries were prepared by immunoSEQ multiplex PCR; TCRdb keeps only in-frame clonotypes and omits some of them. From that table come the V and J calls and clone size; the DNA was used to work out D and trimming. There are 100,000 to 150,000 clones in the sample; around nine tenths occur only once, and 1.2% lies in the top ten. J was trimmed by 6 bases and V by 3 bases; bases with no gene match: 3. The CDR3 runs 14 residues. Germline CDR1 reads SEHNR; CDR2 reads FQNEAQ (reference sequence). These data are taken from a study of blood T cell repertoires in COVID-19. Turning to the study itself: Donors in the United States, Italy and Spain gave samples during acute or convalescent COVID-19. PBMCs, B-cell-depleted T cells, or T cells provided the cDNA or gDNA that made up the material.

This TCR was recovered from a woman older than 75 with acute or convalescent COVID-19. Sequencing was carried out using peripheral blood. This sequence joins TRBV7-9 and TRBJ1-4, with 8 bases aligning to TRBD1. The CDR3 coding sequence is TGTGCCAGCAGCTTTTCAGGGGGCGATGAAAAACTGTTTTTT. It yields the protein CASSFSGGDEKLFF.